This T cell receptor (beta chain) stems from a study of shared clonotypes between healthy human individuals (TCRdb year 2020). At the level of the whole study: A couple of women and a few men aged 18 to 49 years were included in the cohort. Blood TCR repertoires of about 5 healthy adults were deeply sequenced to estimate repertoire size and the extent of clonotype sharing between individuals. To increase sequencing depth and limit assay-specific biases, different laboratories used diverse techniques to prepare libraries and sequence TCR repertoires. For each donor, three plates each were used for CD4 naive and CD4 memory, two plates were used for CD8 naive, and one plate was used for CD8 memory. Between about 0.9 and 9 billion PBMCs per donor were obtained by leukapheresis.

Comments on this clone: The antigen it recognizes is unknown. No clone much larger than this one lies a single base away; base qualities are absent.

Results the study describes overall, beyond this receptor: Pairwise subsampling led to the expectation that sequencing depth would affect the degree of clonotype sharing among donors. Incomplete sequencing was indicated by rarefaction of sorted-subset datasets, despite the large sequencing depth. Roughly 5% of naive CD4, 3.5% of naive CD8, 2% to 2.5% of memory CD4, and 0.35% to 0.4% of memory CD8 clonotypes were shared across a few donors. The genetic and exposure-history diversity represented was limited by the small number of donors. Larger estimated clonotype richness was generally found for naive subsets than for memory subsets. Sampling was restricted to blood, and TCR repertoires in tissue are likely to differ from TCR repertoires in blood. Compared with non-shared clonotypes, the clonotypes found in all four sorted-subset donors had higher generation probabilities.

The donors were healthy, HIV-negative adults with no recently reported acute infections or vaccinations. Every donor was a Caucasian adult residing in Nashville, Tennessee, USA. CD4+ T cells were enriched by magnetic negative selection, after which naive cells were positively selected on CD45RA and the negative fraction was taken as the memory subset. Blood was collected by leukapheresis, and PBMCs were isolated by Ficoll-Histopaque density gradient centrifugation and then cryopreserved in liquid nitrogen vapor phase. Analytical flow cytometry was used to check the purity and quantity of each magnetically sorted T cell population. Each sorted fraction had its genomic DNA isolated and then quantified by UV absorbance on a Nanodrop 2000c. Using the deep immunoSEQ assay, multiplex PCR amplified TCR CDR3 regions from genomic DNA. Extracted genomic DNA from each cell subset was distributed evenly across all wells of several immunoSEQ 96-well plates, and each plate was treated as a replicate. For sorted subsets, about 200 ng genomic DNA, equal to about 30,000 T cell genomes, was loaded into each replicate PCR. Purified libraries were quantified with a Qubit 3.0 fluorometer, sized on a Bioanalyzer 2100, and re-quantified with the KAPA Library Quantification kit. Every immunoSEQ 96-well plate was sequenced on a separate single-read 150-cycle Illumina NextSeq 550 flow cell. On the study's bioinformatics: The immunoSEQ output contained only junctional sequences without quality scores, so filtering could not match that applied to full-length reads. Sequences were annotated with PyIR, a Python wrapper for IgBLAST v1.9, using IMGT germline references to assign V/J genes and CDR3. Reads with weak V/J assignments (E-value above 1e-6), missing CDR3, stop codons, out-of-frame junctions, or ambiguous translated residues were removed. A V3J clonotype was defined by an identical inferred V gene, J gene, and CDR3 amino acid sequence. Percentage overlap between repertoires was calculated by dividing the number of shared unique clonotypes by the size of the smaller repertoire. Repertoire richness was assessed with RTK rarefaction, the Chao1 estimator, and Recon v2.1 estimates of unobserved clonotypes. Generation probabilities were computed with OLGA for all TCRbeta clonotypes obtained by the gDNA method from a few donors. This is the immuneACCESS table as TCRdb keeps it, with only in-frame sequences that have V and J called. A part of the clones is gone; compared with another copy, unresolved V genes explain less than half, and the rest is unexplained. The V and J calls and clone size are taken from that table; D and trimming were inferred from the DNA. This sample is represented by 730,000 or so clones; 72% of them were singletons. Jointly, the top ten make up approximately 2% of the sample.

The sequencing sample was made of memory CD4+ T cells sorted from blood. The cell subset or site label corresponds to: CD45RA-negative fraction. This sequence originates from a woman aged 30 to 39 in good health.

The sequenced DNA: TGTGCCAGCAGCCCCCGGACAGGGGAAATTCGAGAGCAGTACTTC. This encodes CASSPRTGEIREQYF. Recombination linked TRBV9 to TRBJ2-7; TRBD1 agrees with 9 junctional bases. The CDR3 runs 15 residues from the cysteine to the phenylalanine. The CDR3 DNA has 45 bases and is translated from base 1. CDR1 and CDR2 are drawn from the germline V gene: SGDLS, YYNGEE. Ends trimmed: V by 4 bases, J by 7 bases; bases unmatched to a gene: 12.